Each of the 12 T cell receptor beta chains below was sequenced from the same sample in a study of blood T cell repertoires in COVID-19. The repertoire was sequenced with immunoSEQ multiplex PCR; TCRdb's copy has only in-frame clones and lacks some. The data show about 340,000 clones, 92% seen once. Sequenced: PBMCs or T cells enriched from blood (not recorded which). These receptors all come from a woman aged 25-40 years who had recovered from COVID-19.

Here the CDR3 reads CASSIGGPITEAFF. The DNA of the CDR3 is TGTGCCAGTAGTATAGGGGGGCCAATCACTGAAGCTTTCTTT. The chain has TRBV19 and TRBJ1-1, with D possibly matching TRBD1 (6 bases). The CDR3 totals 14 residues. Trimming took 1 base from V and 4 from J, leaving 10 bases between them. Per the germline V gene, CDR1 is LNHDA and CDR2 is SQIVND (reference sequence). Full variable domain (remainder filled in from reference TRBV19 and TRBJ1-1): DGGITQSPKYLFRKEGQNVTLSCEQNLNHDAMYWYRQDPGQGLRLIYYSQIVNDFQKGDIAEGYSVSREKKESFPLTVTSAQKNPTAFYLCASSIGGPITEAFFGQGTRLTVV.

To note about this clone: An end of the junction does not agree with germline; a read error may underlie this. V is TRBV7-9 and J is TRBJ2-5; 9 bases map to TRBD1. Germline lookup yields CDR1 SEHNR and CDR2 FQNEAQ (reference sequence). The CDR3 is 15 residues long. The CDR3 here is CASSFVGQGIEIQYF. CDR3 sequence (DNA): TGTGCCAGCAGCTTCGTAGGACAGGGGATAGAGATCCAGTACTTC.

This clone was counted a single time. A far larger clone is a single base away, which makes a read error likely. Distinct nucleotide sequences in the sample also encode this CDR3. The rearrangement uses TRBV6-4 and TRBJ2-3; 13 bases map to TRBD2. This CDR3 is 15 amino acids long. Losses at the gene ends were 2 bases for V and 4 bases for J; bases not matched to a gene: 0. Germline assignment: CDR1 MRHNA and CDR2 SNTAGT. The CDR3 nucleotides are TGTGCCAGCAGTGACACTAGCGGGGGGGCAGATACGCAGTATTTT. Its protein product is CASSDTSGGADTQYF.

CDR3 in amino acids: CASSRTGGAMNTEAFF. The CDR3 DNA is TGTGCCAGCAGTCGGACAGGGGGCGCCATGAACACTGAAGCTTTCTTT. This chain uses TRBV2 with TRBJ1-1, with 11 bases fitting TRBD1. The CDR3 covers 16 residues. The V gene's germline CDR1 is SNHLY and CDR2 FYNNEI. The J segment lost 0 bases and the V segment lost 5 bases, leaving 5 bases of the junction unmatched. Variable domain in full (rest from reference TRBV2 and TRBJ1-1): EPEVTQTPSHQVTQMGQEVILRCVPISNHLYFYWYRQILGQKVEFLVSFYNNEISEKSEIFDDQFSVERPDGSNFTLKIRSTKLEDSAMYFCASSRTGGAMNTEAFFGQGTRLTVV.

The chain's CDR3 is CASGLVGGPENYCYTF. CDR3 sequence (DNA): TGTGCTAGTGGTTTGGTAGGGGGCCCGGAGAATTATTGCTACACCTTC. The chain uses TRBV12-5 and TRBJ1-2, with 7 bases that match TRBD1. The CDR3 extends over 16 amino acids. V lost 0 bases, J lost 9 bases, and 13 bases stayed unmatched. Germline lookup yields CDR1 LGHNT and CDR2 FRNRAP.

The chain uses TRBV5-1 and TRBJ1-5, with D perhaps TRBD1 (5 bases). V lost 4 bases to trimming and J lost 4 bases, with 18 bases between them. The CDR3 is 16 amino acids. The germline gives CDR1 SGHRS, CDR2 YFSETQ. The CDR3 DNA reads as TGCGCCAGCAGCCCTAGACAGCCTGAGAGAAATCAGCCCCAGCATTTT. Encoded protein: CASSPRQPERNQPQHF.

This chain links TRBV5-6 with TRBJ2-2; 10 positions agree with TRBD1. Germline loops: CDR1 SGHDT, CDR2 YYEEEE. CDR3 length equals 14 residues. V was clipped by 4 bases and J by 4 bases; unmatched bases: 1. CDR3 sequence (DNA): TGTGCCAGCAGCCGGGACAGGGGCACCGGGGAGCTGTTTTTT. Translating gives CASSRDRGTGELFF.

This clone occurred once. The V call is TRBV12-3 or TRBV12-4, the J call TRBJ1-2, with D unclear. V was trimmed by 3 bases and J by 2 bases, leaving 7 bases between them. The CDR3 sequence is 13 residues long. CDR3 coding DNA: TGTGCCAGCAGTTTTGGCAAAAACTATGGCTACACCTTC. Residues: CASSFGKNYGYTF.

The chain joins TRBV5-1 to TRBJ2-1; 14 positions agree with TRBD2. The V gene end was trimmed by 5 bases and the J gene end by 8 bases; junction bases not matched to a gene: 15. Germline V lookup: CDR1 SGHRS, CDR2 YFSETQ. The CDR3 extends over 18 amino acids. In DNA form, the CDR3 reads TGCGCCAGCAGTCAGGGACTAGCGGGAGTCAGGCGGGGCGATGAGCAGTTCTTC. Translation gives CASSQGLAGVRRGDEQFF.

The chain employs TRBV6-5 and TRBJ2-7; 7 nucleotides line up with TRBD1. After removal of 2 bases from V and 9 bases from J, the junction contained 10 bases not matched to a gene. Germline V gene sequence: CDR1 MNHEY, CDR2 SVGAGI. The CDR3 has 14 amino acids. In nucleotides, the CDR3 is TGTGCCAGCAGTTACGATTCGACAGGGTATGGGCAGTACTTC. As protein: CASSYDSTGYGQYF.

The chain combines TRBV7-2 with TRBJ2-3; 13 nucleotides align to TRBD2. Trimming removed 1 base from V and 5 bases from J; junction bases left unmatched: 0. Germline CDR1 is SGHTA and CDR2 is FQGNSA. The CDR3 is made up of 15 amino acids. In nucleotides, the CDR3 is TGTGCCAGCAGCTTAGGGACTAGCGGGAGAGATACGCAGTATTTT. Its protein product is CASSLGTSGRDTQYF.

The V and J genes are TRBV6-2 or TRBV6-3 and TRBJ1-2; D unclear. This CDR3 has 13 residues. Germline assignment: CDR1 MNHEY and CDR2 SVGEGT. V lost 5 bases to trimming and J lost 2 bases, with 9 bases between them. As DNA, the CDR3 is TGTGCCAGCAGTGGGAGGGAGAACTATGGCTACACCTTC. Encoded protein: CASSGRENYGYTF.